This entry lists 9 T cell receptor beta chains sequenced from one sample in a study of radiation and T cells in renal cell carcinoma. Sample treatment: treatment-naive control, cytoreductive nephrectomy. The assay was immunoSEQ multiplex PCR, and TCRdb's table has in-frame clones only and misses some. Among around 22,000 clones listed, 58% were seen once. The source material was tumor tissue, sampled from a patient whose treatment was nephrectomy without radiotherapy. The source of these receptors is a man aged 35-49 years with renal cell carcinoma.

The gene calls are TRBV5-6 and TRBJ2-2, with D possibly being TRBD1 (5 bases). Between the trimmed V and J ends, which lost 4 bases and 2 bases, there was a span of 12 bases. In germline, CDR1 is SGHDT, CDR2 YYEEEE. The CDR3 has 15 residues. CDR3 nucleotide sequence: TGTGCCAGCAGCACCAGGACACCAAACACCGGGGAGCTGTTTTTT. This encodes CASSTRTPNTGELFF.

The CDR3 DNA reads TGTGCCAGCAGTTCGGGCCCAGGGAACACCATATATTTT. It yields the protein CASSSGPGNTIYF. The chain combines TRBV6-5 with TRBJ1-3, with D perhaps matching TRBD1 (5 bases). V was shortened by 4 bases and J by 7 bases, with 11 bases between the two germline ends. This CDR3 region has 13 residues. Per the germline V gene, CDR1 is MNHEY and CDR2 is SVGAGI.

The chain recombines TRBV5-1 with TRBJ1-2; 7 bases agree with TRBD1. Germline-derived CDR1 and CDR2 are SGHRS and YFSETQ. The CDR3 runs 13 residues. V was clipped by 4 bases and J by 6 bases; unmatched bases: 6. The CDR3 DNA sequence: TGCGCCAGCAGCCCGGGGGACAGAGATGGCTACACCTTC. Amino acid sequence: CASSPGDRDGYTF.

This clone is termed large. The chain recombines TRBV15 with TRBJ2-5, with 9 nucleotides matching TRBD2. V dropped 1 base and J dropped 7; count of bases not matched to a gene: 13. Germline loops: CDR1 LNHNV, CDR2 YYDKDF (reference sequence). The CDR3 runs 17 residues. This CDR3 is CATSRAHSGGRRTTQYF. DNA of the CDR3: TGTGCCACCAGCAGAGCCCATAGCGGGGGAAGAAGAACGACCCAGTACTTC.

The chain combines TRBV7-9 with TRBJ1-2; TRBD1 is a possible D gene (6 bases). Germline assignment: CDR1 SEHNR and CDR2 FQNEAQ (reference sequence). V was trimmed by 4 bases and J by 4 bases, leaving 13 bases between them. The length of the CDR3 is 14 residues. DNA of the CDR3: TGTGCCAGCAGCTCCCAGGGGCTCGGCTATGGCTACACCTTC. Its translation: CASSSQGLGYGYTF.

This chain joins TRBV28 and TRBJ1-3; D may be TRBD1 (5 bases). Trimming pared 11 bases from V and 8 bases from J, leaving 25 bases between. Germline V gene lookup returns CDR1 MDHEN and CDR2 SYDVKM. The CDR3 spans 15 residues. The DNA for the CDR3 is TGTGCCGCAGTTCGGGACCCCTTTAGAATGGACACCATATATTTT. Amino acids: CAAVRDPFRMDTIYF.

The chain recombines TRBV5-8 with TRBJ2-7, with D possibly being TRBD2 (6 bases). V shed 2 bases and J shed 6 bases, with 18 bases lying between them. Germline V gene lookup returns CDR1 SGHTS and CDR2 YDEGEE. CDR3 length: 15 amino acids. Here the CDR3 reads CASSFPGTRRGEQYF. DNA for the CDR3: TGTGCCAGCAGCTTCCCCGGGACCCGGCGGGGCGAGCAGTACTTC.

The rearrangement links TRBV12-5 to TRBJ1-1, with a possible D match to TRBD1 (5 bases). The CDR3 contains 17 residues. Germline V lookup: CDR1 LGHNT, CDR2 FRNRAP. The germline V and J ends were trimmed by 5 bases and 1 base, with 20 bases remaining between them. The CDR3 DNA follows: TGTGCTAGTGGTAAAACAGGTCACTCCTCCACGAACACTGAAGCTTTCTTT. It specifies CASGKTGHSSTNTEAFF.

The table lists this clone with many counts. Other DNA sequences of this sample code for an identical CDR3. V gene TRBV14 combines with J gene TRBJ1-1, with unresolved D. The CDR3 is 13 amino acids. Germline V gene sequence: CDR1 SGHDN, CDR2 FVKESK. The ends were cut back, 0 bases at V and 6 bases at J, with 8 bases in the middle. Written as DNA, the CDR3 is TGTGCCAGCAGCCAAGATCTGGGGTCTGAAGCTTTCTTT. Amino acid sequence: CASSQDLGSEAFF.